This T cell receptor beta chain emerged from a study of Ad26.COV2.S vaccination and SARS-CoV-2 variants. The method was immunoSEQ multiplex PCR; TCRdb's version includes in-frame clones alone and lacks a portion of them. The sample has about 350,000 clones, about 87% seen once. Regarding treatment: 19 received Ad26.COV2.S at low or high dose, single or two shots; several received placebo; per-sample allocation not given. Material that was analyzed had been drawn on day 63 after the first vaccine or placebo injection. This clone was observed once. This CDR3 is 13 amino acids long. Trimming shortened V by 5 bases and J by 1 base, and 8 bases separated the two germline ends. Germline loops: CDR1 SEHNR, CDR2 FQNEAQ (reference sequence).

This chain joins TRBV7-9 and TRBJ1-1; D not certain. This TCR came from a person between 18 and 60 years old who received the Ad26.COV2.S COVID-19 vaccine or a placebo. Sample: peripheral blood, taken in a trial of Ad26.COV2.S vaccine versus placebo. CDR3 coding DNA: TGTGCCAGCAGCACGGCTGGGAACACTGAAGCTTTCTTT. Amino acid sequence: CASSTAGNTEAFF.